A single sample gave rise to the 20 T cell receptor beta chains below, sequenced in a study of cytomegalovirus exposure and HLA in healthy donors. This PCR relied on a set of 60 Vbeta primers and 13 Jbeta primers. Sequencing was performed with immunoSEQ multiplex PCR; in TCRdb, only in-frame clones are kept and a portion is missing. This table holds about 100,000 clones, roughly three fifths found once. The sequenced sample consisted of PBMCs. These receptors came from a man under 40 in good health and CMV-seropositive.

This clone has a handful of counts. The genes are TRBV9 and TRBJ1-1; TRBD1 matches at 8 bases. V trimming: 2 bases; J trimming: 4 bases; junction bases outside the gene matches: 7. This CDR3 comprises 15 residues. CDR1 is SGDLS, CDR2 YYNGEE, per germline. The CDR3 region has the DNA TGTGCCAGCAGCGTCCTTGGACAGGGTAGCACTGAAGCTTTCTTT. Its protein is CASSVLGQGSTEAFF.

This clone has at least ten counts. The rearrangement joins TRBV6-5 to TRBJ2-7, with 7 nucleotides matching TRBD2. V lost 4 bases, J lost 4 bases, and 10 bases stayed unmatched. Germline CDR1 reads MNHEY; CDR2 reads SVGAGI. CDR3 size: 15 residues. CDR3 sequence reads: CASSLTGLVPYEQYF. CDR3 nucleotides: TGTGCCAGCAGTTTAACAGGACTAGTCCCATACGAGCAGTACTTC.

This chain links TRBV7-8 with TRBJ1-2; D ambiguous. The CDR3 runs 14 residues. Germline values: CDR1 SGHVS, CDR2 FQNEAQ. V was clipped by 4 bases and J by 4 bases, with 13 bases between them. The DNA of the CDR3 is TGTGCCAGCAGCTCCCTGGCGAACAGCTATGGCTACACCTTC. Residues: CASSSLANSYGYTF. Variable domain in full (rest from reference TRBV7-8 and TRBJ1-2): GAGVSQSPRYKVAKRGQDVALRCDPISGHVSLFWYQQALGQGPEFLTYFQNEAQLDKSGLPSDRFFAERPEGSVSTLKIQRTQQEDSAVYLCASSSLANSYGYTFGSGTRLTVV.

The chain has TRBV5-1 and TRBJ1-4; TRBD1 agrees at 10 bases. The CDR3 loop spans 14 amino acids. Germline lookup yields CDR1 SGHRS and CDR2 YFSETQ. Germline trimming cut 5 bases from V and 7 bases from J; bases unmatched to any gene: 5. The CDR3 nucleotides read TGCGCCAGCAGGGGACAGGGGACGGGTGAAAAACTGTTTTTT. Protein product: CASRGQGTGEKLFF.

On this clone itself: At the DNA level, this CDR3 is encoded by other sequences in the same sample as well. This chain joins TRBV27 and TRBJ2-2, with 9 bases aligning to TRBD1. V trimming: 5 bases; J trimming: 4 bases; junction bases outside the gene matches: 5. Germline V CDR1 and CDR2: MNHEY, SMNVEV (reference sequence). There are 15 residues in the CDR3. The CDR3 is CASSPDRGLTGELFF. Here the CDR3 DNA reads TGTGCCAGCAGTCCGGACAGGGGACTCACCGGGGAGCTGTTTTTT.

V and J are TRBV15 and TRBJ2-7; a possible D gene is TRBD2 (6 bases). Germline CDR1 is LNHNV and CDR2 is YYDKDF (reference sequence). The CDR3 totals 16 residues. The V end lost 3 bases, the J end lost 1 base, and 16 bases lay between the germline ends. In DNA form, the CDR3 reads TGTGCCACCAGCAGTGATATTCCGGCGGGGTCCTACGAGCAGTACTTC. This sequence encodes CATSSDIPAGSYEQYF.

There are a few counts of this clone. V is TRBV5-1 and J is TRBJ2-2; D perhaps matches TRBD2 (5 bases). The CDR3 loop spans 15 amino acids. Germline V gene data show CDR1 as SGHRS and CDR2 as YFSETQ. V lost 1 base, J lost 6 bases, and 13 bases lay in between. The DNA for the CDR3 is TGCGCCAGCAGCTTGAACACCCTAGCACCCGGGGAGCTGTTTTTT. Translation gives CASSLNTLAPGELFF. The variable domain in full, with the rest retrieved from reference TRBV5-1 and TRBJ2-2, is KAGVTQTPRYLIKTRGQQVTLSCSPISGHRSVSWYQQTPGQGLQFLFEYFSETQRNKGNFPGRFSGRQFSNSRSEMNVSTLELGDSALYLCASSLNTLAPGELFFGEGSRLTVL.

This clone was seen once. The V and J genes are TRBV5-4 and TRBJ2-2; 7 nucleotides align to TRBD2. Germline CDR1 and CDR2: SGHNT and YYREEE (reference sequence). The CDR3 length is 15 residues. V was pared by 0 bases and J by 5 bases, with 4 bases of the junction left unmatched. The DNA for the CDR3 is TGTGCCAGCAGCTTGGCCACGGGGGGAACCGGGGAGCTGTTTTTT. Its translation: CASSLATGGTGELFF. Full variable domain (missing parts from reference TRBV5-4 and TRBJ2-2): ETGVTQSPTHLIKTRGQQVTLRCSSQSGHNTVSWYQQALGQGPQFIFQYYREEENGRGNFPPRFSGLQFPNYSSELNVNALELDDSALYLCASSLATGGTGELFFGEGSRLTVL.

Only a few counts were recorded for this clone. CDR3 amino acids: CATLTSPLHF. The CDR3 coding sequence is TGTGCCACCCTAACCTCACCCCTCCACTTT. The chain employs TRBV19 and TRBJ1-6, with D hard to call. Between the trimmed V and J ends, which lost 10 bases and 10 bases, there was a span of 8 bases. In germline, CDR1 is LNHDA, CDR2 SQIVND (reference sequence). This CDR3 region has 10 residues. The full variable domain, with the rest looked up from reference TRBV19 and TRBJ1-6, is DGGITQSPKYLFRKEGQNVTLSCEQNLNHDAMYWYRQDPGQGLRLIYYSQIVNDFQKGDIAEGYSVSREKKESFPLTVTSAQKNPTAFYLCATLTSPLHFGNGTRLTVT.

The genes are TRBV2 and TRBJ1-1; maybe TRBD1 (6 bases). With 7 bases removed from V and 5 bases from J, the gap between germline ends came to 20 bases. The CDR3 sequence is 15 residues long. Germline V gene lookup returns CDR1 SNHLY and CDR2 FYNNEI. The CDR3 DNA follows: TGTGCCAGCATTGGACAGAGGACCTTCGGTACTGAAGCTTTCTTT. It yields the protein CASIGQRTFGTEAFF.

Comment on this clone: At one end the junction does not follow the germline gene, possibly because of a read error. V is TRBV7-7 and J is TRBJ2-2; maybe TRBD1 (5 bases). This CDR3 is built from 12 residues. Germline V gene sequence: CDR1 SSHAT, CDR2 FNYEAQ (reference sequence). This CDR3 reads CASSWGDGELFF. For the CDR3, the DNA is TGTGCTAGCAGCTGGGGCGACGGGGAGCTGTTTTTT.

This chain connects TRBV11-2 to TRBJ1-1; possibly TRBD1 for D (6 bases). This CDR3 is 16 amino acids long. Per germline, CDR1 SGHAT and CDR2 FQNNGV. V was clipped by 5 bases and J by 4 bases, with 20 bases between them. Written as DNA, the CDR3 is TGTGCCAGCAGCACTAGAATGGCAGGGGAGCCCACTGAAGCTTTCTTT. It codes for CASSTRMAGEPTEAFF.

This clone was counted between two and nine times. The CDR3 sequence is CASSSGLAGFGTQYF. The DNA of the CDR3 is TGTGCCAGTAGCTCGGGACTAGCGGGGTTCGGCACGCAGTATTTT. This chain links TRBV19 with TRBJ2-3; TRBD2 matches 13 bases. Germline V gene data show CDR1 as LNHDA and CDR2 as SQIVND (reference sequence). Trimming took 6 bases from V and 9 from J; bases not matched to a gene: 9. The CDR3 loop spans 15 amino acids.

A single count supports this clone. This chain uses TRBV29-1 with TRBJ1-2; D perhaps matches TRBD1 (5 bases). This CDR3 region has 13 residues. V was cut by 1 base and J by 3 bases, with 9 bases left in between. Germline loops: CDR1 SQVTM, CDR2 ANQGSEA. CDR3 nucleotide sequence: TGCAGCGTTGAAGGGGGCGCGGACTATGGCTACACCTTC. It encodes CSVEGGADYGYTF.

The DNA of the CDR3 is TGTGCCAGCAGCCAAGAAGCGGGGGGGTACAATGAGCAGTTCTTC. This translates into CASSQEAGGYNEQFF. The chain joins TRBV14 to TRBJ2-1; 10 bases are shared with TRBD2. The CDR3 totals 15 residues. With 0 bases clipped from V and 4 bases from J, the junction kept 0 bases outside the gene matches. CDR1 and CDR2 (germline): SGHDN, FVKESK.

V and J are TRBV5-1 and TRBJ2-2, with a possible D match to TRBD2 (5 bases). CDR3 size: 14 residues. CDR1 is SGHRS and CDR2 is YFSETQ in the germline V gene. With 4 bases removed from V and 3 bases from J, the gap between germline ends came to 10 bases. This CDR3 reads CASSATGDTGELFF. The DNA for the CDR3 is TGCGCCAGCAGCGCCACCGGGGACACCGGGGAGCTGTTTTTT.

This clone was seen just once. The chain couples TRBV9 to TRBJ2-2, with TRBD2 identical over 8 bases. J was trimmed by 2 bases and V by 2 bases; bases with no gene match: 2. CDR3 length equals 15 residues. The germline V gene encodes CDR1 SGDLS and CDR2 YYNGEE. Here the CDR3 reads CASSVRGENTGELFF. The CDR3 coding sequence is TGTGCCAGCAGCGTGCGGGGGGAAAACACCGGGGAGCTGTTTTTT.

The CDR3 region has the DNA TGTGCCGTCTCCGGGACAGGGGAGCGAGACTACACCTTC. It codes for CAVSGTGERDYTF. The J gene is TRBJ1-2, the V gene TRBV10-3; TRBD1 matches 10 bases. Trimming at V came to 11 bases and at J to 10 bases, leaving 13 bases not matched to a gene. This CDR3 has 13 amino acids. Germline loops: CDR1 ENHRY, CDR2 SYGVKD.

In this sample, this clone turned up a few times. As DNA, the CDR3 is TGTGCCATCAGTGAGGGACGGGGGGGCGGGGCAGATACGCAGTATTTT. It is translated as CAISEGRGGGADTQYF. This sequence joins TRBV10-3 and TRBJ2-3; 8 bases line up with TRBD2. The V segment lost 2 bases and the J segment 4 bases; nucleotides outside the gene matches: 8. Germline values: CDR1 ENHRY, CDR2 SYGVKD. The CDR3 runs 16 residues.

This chain links TRBV5-6 with TRBJ1-2; D ambiguous. With 5 bases removed from V and 7 bases from J, the gap between germline ends came to 9 bases. Germline V CDR1 and CDR2: SGHDT, YYEEEE. The CDR3 is made up of 11 amino acids. The CDR3 DNA sequence: TGTGCCAGCAGGGCATCTTTTGGCTACACCTTC. This translates into CASRASFGYTF. The complete variable domain, with remaining parts taken from reference TRBV5-6 and TRBJ1-2, reads DAGVTQSPTHLIKTRGQQVTLRCSPKSGHDTVSWYQQALGQGPQFIFQYYEEEERQRGNFPDRFSGHQFPNYSSELNVNALLLGDSALYLCASRASFGYTFGSGTRLTVV.